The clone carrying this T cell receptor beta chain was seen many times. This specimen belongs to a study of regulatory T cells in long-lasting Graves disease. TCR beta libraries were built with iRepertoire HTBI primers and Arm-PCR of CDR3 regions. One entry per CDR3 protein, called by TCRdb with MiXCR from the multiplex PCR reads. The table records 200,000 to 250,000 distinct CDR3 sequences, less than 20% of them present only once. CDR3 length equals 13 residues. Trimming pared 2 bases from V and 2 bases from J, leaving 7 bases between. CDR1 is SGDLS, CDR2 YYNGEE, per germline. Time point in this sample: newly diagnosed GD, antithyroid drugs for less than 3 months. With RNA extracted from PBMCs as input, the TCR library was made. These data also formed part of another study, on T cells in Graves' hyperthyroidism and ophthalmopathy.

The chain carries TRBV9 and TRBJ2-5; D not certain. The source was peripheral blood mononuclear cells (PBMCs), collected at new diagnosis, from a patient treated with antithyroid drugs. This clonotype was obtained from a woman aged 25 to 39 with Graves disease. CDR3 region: CASSVGYQETQYF. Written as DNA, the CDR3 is TGTGCCAGCAGCGTCGGCTATCAAGAGACCCAGTACTTC.